Reported below is one T cell receptor beta chain. These data are taken from a study of T cell changes during pregnancy in multiple sclerosis. Sequenced by immunoSEQ multiplex PCR; TCRdb stores in-frame clones only, minus some. The sample contains roughly 20,000 clones, 80% to 90% of which appear only once. Trimming removed 1 base from V and 8 bases from J; junction bases left unmatched: 8. There are 17 residues in the CDR3. Germline assignment: CDR1 SGDLS and CDR2 YYNGEE. The V and J genes are TRBV9 and TRBJ2-3; 15 nucleotides line up with TRBD2. The sequence was collected from a female donor in good health, enrolled as a control in a pregnancy study. This material consisted of CD8+ T cells from peripheral blood mononuclear cells, taken in the third trimester of pregnancy. This CDR3 reads CASSVPGGTSGRSTQYF. DNA for the CDR3: TGTGCCAGCAGCGTACCTGGAGGGACTAGCGGGAGGAGTACGCAGTATTTT. Full variable domain (remainder filled in from reference TRBV9 and TRBJ2-3): DSGVTQTPKHLITATGQRVTLRCSPRSGDLSVYWYQQSLDQGLQFLIQYYNGEERAKGNILERFSAQQFPDLHSELNLSSLELGDSALYFCASSVPGGTSGRSTQYFGPGTRLTVL.